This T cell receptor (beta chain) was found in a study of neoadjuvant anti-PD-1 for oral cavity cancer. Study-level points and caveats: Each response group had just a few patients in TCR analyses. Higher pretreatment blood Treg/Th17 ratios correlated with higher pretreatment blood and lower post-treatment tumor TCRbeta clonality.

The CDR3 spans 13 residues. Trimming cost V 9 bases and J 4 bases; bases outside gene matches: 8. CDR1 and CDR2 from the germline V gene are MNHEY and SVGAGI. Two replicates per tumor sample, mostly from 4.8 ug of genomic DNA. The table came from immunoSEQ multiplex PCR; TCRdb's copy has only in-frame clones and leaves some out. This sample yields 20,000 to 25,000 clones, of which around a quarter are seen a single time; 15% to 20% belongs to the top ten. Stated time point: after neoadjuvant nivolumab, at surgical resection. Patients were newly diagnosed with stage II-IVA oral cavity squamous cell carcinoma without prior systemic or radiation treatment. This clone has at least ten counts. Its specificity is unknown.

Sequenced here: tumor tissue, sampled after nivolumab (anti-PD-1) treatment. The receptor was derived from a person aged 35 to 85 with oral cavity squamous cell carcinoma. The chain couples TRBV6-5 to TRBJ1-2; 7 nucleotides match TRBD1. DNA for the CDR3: TGTGCCAGGCTCAACAGGGGACTCTATGGCTACACCTTC. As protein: CARLNRGLYGYTF.